This T cell receptor beta chain was recorded in a study of PD-1 blockade in classical Hodgkin lymphoma. Study results and caveats: For complete responders, baseline diversity was comparable to that of newly diagnosed patients. Although disease activity or prior therapy may be involved, causes of the repertoire differences remain undefined.

Germline V gene data show CDR1 as SGHRS and CDR2 as YFSETQ. V shed 0 bases, J shed 10 bases, and the junction held 6 bases outside the gene matches. CDR3 size: 14 residues. A remark on this clone: What it binds is not known.

Some clones are missing from TCRdb's copy, which holds only in-frame ones; the method was immunoSEQ multiplex PCR. The repertoire holds tens of thousands of clones, 88% seen once, with under 6.5% in the top ten. All the patients suffered relapse after autologous stem cell transplantation, and brentuximab vedotin exposure differed. The source material was peripheral blood mononuclear cells (PBMCs), sampled before the second cycle of nivolumab. The rearrangement uses TRBV5-1 and TRBJ1-4; 7 nucleotides match TRBD1. The sequence derives from a human donor with classical Hodgkin lymphoma. This CDR3 is CASSLGTGGGKLFF. In DNA, the CDR3 is TGCGCCAGCAGCTTGGGGACAGGCGGTGGAAAACTGTTTTTT.